This T cell receptor (beta chain) was identified during a study of T cells in Graves' hyperthyroidism and ophthalmopathy. RNA transcripts provided the source from which TCR beta CDR3 regions were amplified. An initial round of RT-PCR targeting the TCR CDR3 relied on the HTBI primer set. Via MiXCR, TCRdb re-called the multiplex PCR reads, giving one row per CDR3 protein. The repertoire includes some 500,000 distinct CDR3 sequences, roughly a quarter of them detected once, and roughly 12% sits in the top ten. The V segment lost 4 bases and the J segment 4 bases; nucleotides outside the gene matches: 6. CDR1 is SGHRS and CDR2 is YFSETQ in the germline V gene. The CDR3 has 16 amino acids. Notes on the study in general: A model of 13 V-J pairs discriminated ophthalmopathy from stable hyperthyroidism. Blood held most thyroid clonotypes expanded above 0.001 frequency.

In the ophthalmopathy cohort, Clinical Activity Score was at least 3, NOSPECS grade at least 4, and duration under 3 months. The source of the PBMCs was 10 ml of fresh peripheral blood. Ten or more counts support this clonotype. Its antigen is as yet unknown. The TCR sequence derives from a woman younger than 45 with Graves' ophthalmopathy. J is TRBJ2-5 and V is TRBV5-1; 14 bases are a match to TRBD2. Sequencing input: blood. CDR3 in amino acids: CASSQGLAGGRETQYF. CDR3 bases: TGCGCCAGCAGCCAAGGACTAGCGGGGGGACGAGAGACCCAGTACTTC.